The clone carrying this T cell receptor beta chain was counted between two and nine times. The sample belongs to a study of blood T cell repertoires in COVID-19. The overall study: PBMCs, B-cell-depleted T cells, or T cells were the source of the cDNA or gDNA that made up the material.

Methods used by the authors: Nucleated cell counts were estimated from reference gene primer amplification. Data came from immunoSEQ multiplex PCR; TCRdb stores just in-frame clones and leaves some out. The D gene and trimming were derived from the DNA, and the V and J assignments and clone size from that table. The sample shows fewer than 200,000 clones, more than 70% of them seen only once. The sample comprised peripheral blood. The origin of this receptor is a man aged 35 to 55 with active or convalescent COVID-19.

In DNA form, the CDR3 reads TGTGCCAGCAGCTTAGTTAGTGCGACGGGGGGGCGGGAGACCCAGTACTTC. Residues: CASSLVSATGGRETQYF. The chain combines TRBV7-6 with TRBJ2-5; 8 bases map to TRBD2. This CDR3 contains 17 residues. The V and J ends lost 1 base and 5 bases, in that order; junction bases with no gene match: 12. Looked up from germline, CDR1 is SGHVS and CDR2 is FNYEAQ.